This T cell receptor beta chain was identified in a study of T cell responses to AZD1222 COVID-19 vaccine. Looked up from germline, CDR1 is SGHRS and CDR2 is YFSETQ. The CDR3 is 14 residues long. Losses at the gene ends were 4 bases for V and 2 bases for J; bases not matched to a gene: 2. The repertoire was sequenced with immunoSEQ multiplex PCR; TCRdb's copy has only in-frame clones and lacks some. The sample shows 25,000 to 30,000 clones, about 90% of them seen only once. This clone was counted only a few times. The specimen was peripheral blood, collected 28 days after the second AZD1222 dose. The sequence was collected from an adult who received the AZD1222 COVID-19 vaccine. The chain has TRBV5-1 and TRBJ1-2; 10 nucleotides line up with TRBD1. CDR3 nucleotides: TGCGCCAGCAGCGAGGGACAGGGGAACTATGGCTACACCTTC. It encodes CASSEGQGNYGYTF.